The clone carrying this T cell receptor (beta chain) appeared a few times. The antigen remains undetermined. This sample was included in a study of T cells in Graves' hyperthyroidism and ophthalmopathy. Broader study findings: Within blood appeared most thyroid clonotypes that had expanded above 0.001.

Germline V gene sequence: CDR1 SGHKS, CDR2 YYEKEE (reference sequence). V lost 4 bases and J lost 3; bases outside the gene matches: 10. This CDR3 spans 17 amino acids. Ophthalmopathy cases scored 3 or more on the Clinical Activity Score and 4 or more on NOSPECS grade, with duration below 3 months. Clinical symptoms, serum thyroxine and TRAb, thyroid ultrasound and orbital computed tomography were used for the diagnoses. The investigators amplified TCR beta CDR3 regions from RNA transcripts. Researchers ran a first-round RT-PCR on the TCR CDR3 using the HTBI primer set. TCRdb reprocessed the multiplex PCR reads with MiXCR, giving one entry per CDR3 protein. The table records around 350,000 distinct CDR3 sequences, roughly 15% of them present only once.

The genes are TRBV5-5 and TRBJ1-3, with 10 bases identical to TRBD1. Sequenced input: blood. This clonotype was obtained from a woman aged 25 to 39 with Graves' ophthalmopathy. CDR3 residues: CASSDTPGTGVGNTIYF. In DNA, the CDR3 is TGTGCCAGCAGCGATACCCCCGGGACAGGGGTTGGAAACACCATATATTTT.